The 15 T cell receptor beta chains reported below all come from one sample, sequenced in a study of cytomegalovirus exposure and HLA in healthy donors. Method: immunoSEQ multiplex PCR; TCRdb's copy keeps in-frame clones and lacks some. Of 55,000 to 70,000 clones in the sample, over 75% were seen once. Sequenced sample: PBMCs. These receptors came from a woman aged 25 to 39 in good health and CMV-seronegative.

The CDR3 loop reads CASSQLVRDEQFF. The CDR3 DNA follows: TGTGCCAGCAGTCAACTTGTTCGCGATGAGCAGTTCTTC. This chain links TRBV13 with TRBJ2-1; D is ambiguous. This CDR3 contains 13 residues. V gave up 6 bases and J gave up 8 bases, with 14 bases separating them. Germline V lookup: CDR1 PRHDT, CDR2 FYEKMQ (reference sequence).

This clone was seen just once. This chain joins TRBV4-2 and TRBJ2-1; the match to TRBD2 covers 7 bases. Germline CDR1 reads LGHNA; CDR2 reads YNFKEQ. V gave up 1 base and J gave up 6 bases; unmatched junction bases: 9. This CDR3 has 16 amino acids. CDR3 nucleotide sequence: TGTGCCAGCAGCCAAGTCACCGCGGGAGAAGGCAATGAGCAGTTCTTC. Translation: CASSQVTAGEGNEQFF.

The chain links TRBV30 to TRBJ1-5; a possible D gene is TRBD1 (5 bases). The CDR3 consists of 12 residues. The germline V and J ends were trimmed by 6 bases and 7 bases, with 13 bases remaining between them. CDR1 GTSNPN and CDR2 SVGIG come from the germline V gene (reference sequence). CDR3 loop: CACRTGDQPQHF. The CDR3 nucleotides read TGTGCCTGCCGAACGGGGGACCAGCCCCAGCATTTT. Together with reference TRBV30 and TRBJ1-5, the CDR3 gives the full variable domain: SQTIHQWPATLVQPVGSPLSLECTVEGTSNPNLYWYRQAAGRGLQLLFYSVGIGQISSEVPQNLSASRPQDRQFILSSKKLLLSDSGFYLCACRTGDQPQHFGDGTRLSIL.

The V gene is TRBV5-1, the J gene TRBJ2-5, with TRBD2 as a possible D gene (5 bases). Germline values: CDR1 SGHRS, CDR2 YFSETQ. V was pared by 4 bases and J by 5 bases, with 12 bases between. The CDR3 loop spans 13 amino acids. CDR3 residues: CASSPGSGETQYF. For the CDR3, the DNA is TGCGCCAGCAGCCCTGGGTCGGGGGAGACCCAGTACTTC.

This clone occurred a few times. The chain recombines TRBV19 with TRBJ1-2; 8 bases agree with TRBD1. This CDR3 is built from 18 residues. V gave up 3 bases and J gave up 2 bases; unmatched junction bases: 14. The germline gives CDR1 LNHDA, CDR2 SQIVND (reference sequence). The CDR3 sequence: CASSIYRTGSPSNYGYTF. The CDR3 nucleotides are TGTGCCAGTAGTATCTACAGGACAGGGTCCCCATCCAACTATGGCTACACCTTC.

In DNA form, the CDR3 reads TGTGCCAGCAGTCCTCACTTGAGCGGGAGTACAGATACGCAGTATTTT. Protein product: CASSPHLSGSTDTQYF. V is TRBV14 and J is TRBJ2-3; 8 positions agree with TRBD2. V gave up 6 bases and J gave up 3 bases; unmatched junction bases: 11. This CDR3 has 16 amino acids. Germline V gene sequence: CDR1 SGHDN, CDR2 FVKESK.

The chain carries TRBV4-1 and TRBJ2-6; D is possibly TRBD1 (5 bases). Germline V gene data show CDR1 as MGHRA and CDR2 as YSYEKL. The CDR3 is 16 residues long. The V end lost 4 bases, the J end lost 3 bases, and 13 bases lay between the germline ends. The CDR3, as DNA: TGCGCCAGCAGCCGAGGCAGGGCCCGTGGGGCCAACGTCCTGACTTTC. Translating it yields CASSRGRARGANVLTF.

CDR3 residues: CAISSGTGVPTNEKLFF. The CDR3 coding sequence is TGTGCCATCAGTTCCGGGACAGGGGTTCCAACTAATGAAAAACTGTTTTTT. This chain connects TRBV10-3 to TRBJ1-4, with 10 bases matching TRBD1. This CDR3 is built from 17 residues. J was trimmed by 0 bases and V by 5 bases; bases with no gene match: 6. Germline CDR1 reads ENHRY; CDR2 reads SYGVKD.

This chain uses TRBV29-1 with TRBJ2-7; maybe TRBD2 (5 bases). With 6 bases removed from V and 3 bases from J, the gap between germline ends came to 15 bases. CDR3 length: 13 residues. Per germline, CDR1 SQVTM and CDR2 ANQGSEA. The CDR3 spells CSVVWQAGYEQYF. The CDR3 coding sequence is TGCAGCGTGGTCTGGCAGGCGGGCTACGAGCAGTACTTC.

The V and J genes are TRBV6-6 and TRBJ1-1, with 8 bases aligning to TRBD1. The germline V gene has CDR1 MNHNY and CDR2 SVGAGI (reference sequence). V shed 11 bases, J shed 4 bases, and the junction held 9 bases outside the gene matches. This CDR3 region has 13 residues. The CDR3 is CAAHQGAPTEAFF. The DNA for the CDR3 is TGTGCCGCTCACCAGGGGGCGCCCACTGAAGCTTTCTTT.

J is TRBJ1-3 and V is TRBV29-1, with 10 nucleotides matching TRBD1. Unmatched junction bases numbered 7, after V lost 7 bases and J lost 4 bases. Looked up from germline, CDR1 is SQVTM and CDR2 is ANQGSEA. There are 14 residues in the CDR3. The DNA of the CDR3 is TGCAGCGCCTGGGACAGGGGAGGCGGAAACACCATATATTTT. This codes for CSAWDRGGGNTIYF.

This sequence joins TRBV30 and TRBJ1-4; possibly TRBD1 for D (5 bases). The CDR3 runs 14 residues. V lost 1 base and J 5 bases, leaving 11 bases between the germline ends. Germline V gene sequence: CDR1 GTSNPN, CDR2 SVGIG (reference sequence). The CDR3 is CAWSGAGLNEKLFF. The CDR3, as DNA: TGTGCCTGGAGTGGAGCGGGGCTAAATGAAAAACTGTTTTTT.

J is TRBJ2-7 and V is TRBV19, with 13 bases that match TRBD2. CDR3 length: 16 residues. In germline, CDR1 is LNHDA, CDR2 SQIVND (reference sequence). Trimming at V came to 3 bases and at J to 6 bases, leaving 8 bases not matched to a gene. CDR3 bases: TGTGCCAGTAGTATCGGACTAGCGGGAGCTTTGCTCGAGCAGTACTTC. Translation gives CASSIGLAGALLEQYF.

The rearrangement uses TRBV28 and TRBJ1-5; D not certain. This CDR3 is built from 12 residues. The germline gives CDR1 MDHEN, CDR2 SYDVKM. Between the trimmed V and J ends, which lost 3 bases and 7 bases, there was a span of 7 bases. The CDR3 DNA is TGTGCCAGCAGTTTGGCGGGCCAGCCCCAGCATTTT. Its protein is CASSLAGQPQHF.

The rearrangement uses TRBV5-8 and TRBJ2-2; D gene uncertain. There are 18 residues in the CDR3. Germline CDR1 reads SGHTS; CDR2 reads YDEGEE. The V end lost 2 bases, the J end lost 1 base, and 18 bases lay between the germline ends. CDR3 coding DNA: TGTGCCAGCAGCTTATACCTCACCGCGGAGATGAACACCGGGGAGCTGTTTTTT. Protein sequence: CASSLYLTAEMNTGELFF.